One and the same sample provided the 2 T cell receptor beta chains below, sequenced in a study of blood T cell repertoires in COVID-19. Clones were sequenced by immunoSEQ multiplex PCR, and TCRdb holds only the in-frame ones, with some missing. This table holds tens of thousands of clones, about 82% found once. Sequences were obtained from peripheral blood. Every receptor here comes from a man aged 50 to 60 with active COVID-19.

The rearrangement links TRBV7-8 to TRBJ2-7; 9 bases agree with TRBD2. Germline V gene lookup returns CDR1 SGHVS and CDR2 FQNEAQ. This CDR3 contains 15 residues. After removal of 4 bases from V and 1 base from J, the junction contained 5 bases not matched to a gene. The CDR3 DNA reads as TGTGCCAGCAGCTCTCTAGCGGGGTCTTCCTACGAGCAGTACTTC. It encodes CASSSLAGSSYEQYF.

This clone showed up just a few times. V and J are TRBV19 and TRBJ1-1, with a tentative D call TRBD1 (5 bases). This CDR3 region has 13 residues. Germline CDR1 LNHDA, CDR2 SQIVND (reference sequence). V lost 5 bases and J 11 bases, leaving 18 bases between the germline ends. CDR3 DNA: TGTGCCAGTAGTCCCCACACGAAAGGGGCCGCTTTCTTT. This sequence encodes CASSPHTKGAAFF.